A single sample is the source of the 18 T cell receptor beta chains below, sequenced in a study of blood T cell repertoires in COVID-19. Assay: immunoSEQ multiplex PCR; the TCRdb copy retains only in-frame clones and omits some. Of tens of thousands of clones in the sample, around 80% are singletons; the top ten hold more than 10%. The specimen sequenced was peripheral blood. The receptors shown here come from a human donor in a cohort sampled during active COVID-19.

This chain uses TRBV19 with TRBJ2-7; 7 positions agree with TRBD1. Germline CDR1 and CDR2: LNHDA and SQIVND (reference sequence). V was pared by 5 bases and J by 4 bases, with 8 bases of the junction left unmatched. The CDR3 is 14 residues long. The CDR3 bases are TGTGCCAGTAGTGTGGGACAGAGAGGGTACGAGCAGTACTTC. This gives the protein CASSVGQRGYEQYF.

Here the CDR3 reads CASSYHFANVLTF. CDR3 DNA sequence: TGTGCCAGCAGTTATCATTTCGCCAACGTCCTGACTTTC. This chain joins TRBV27 and TRBJ2-6; no clear D gene. The length of the CDR3 is 13 residues. CDR1 MNHEY and CDR2 SMNVEV come from the germline V gene (reference sequence). Trimming removed 4 bases at V and 7 bases at J, with 8 bases between.

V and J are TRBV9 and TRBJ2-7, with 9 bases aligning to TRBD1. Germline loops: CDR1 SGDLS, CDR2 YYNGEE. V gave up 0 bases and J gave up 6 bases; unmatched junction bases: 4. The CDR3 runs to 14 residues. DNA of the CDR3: TGTGCCAGCAGCGTAGCCATGACAGGGGGCGAGCAGTACTTC. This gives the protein CASSVAMTGGEQYF.

The CDR3 DNA reads as TGCGCCAGCAGCCAACTAACAGGAACCGGGGAGCTGTTTTTT. It codes for CASSQLTGTGELFF. This chain connects TRBV4-1 to TRBJ2-2, with a weak D call TRBD1 (5 bases). Germline CDR1 is MGHRA and CDR2 is YSYEKL. The CDR3 spans 14 residues. V dropped 2 bases and J dropped 5 bases, with 9 bases sitting between them.

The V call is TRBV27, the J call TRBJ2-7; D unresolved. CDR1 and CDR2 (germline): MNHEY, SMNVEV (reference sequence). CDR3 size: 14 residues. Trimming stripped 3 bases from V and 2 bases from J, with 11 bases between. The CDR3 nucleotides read TGTGCCAGCAGTTTCCGAGGCTATACCTACGAGCAGTACTTC. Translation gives CASSFRGYTYEQYF.

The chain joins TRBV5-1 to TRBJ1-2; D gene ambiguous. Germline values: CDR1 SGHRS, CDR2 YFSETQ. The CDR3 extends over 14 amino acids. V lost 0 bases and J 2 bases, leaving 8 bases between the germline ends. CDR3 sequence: CASSLGPRNYGYTF. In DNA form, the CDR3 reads TGCGCCAGCAGCTTGGGGCCTCGAAACTATGGCTACACCTTC.

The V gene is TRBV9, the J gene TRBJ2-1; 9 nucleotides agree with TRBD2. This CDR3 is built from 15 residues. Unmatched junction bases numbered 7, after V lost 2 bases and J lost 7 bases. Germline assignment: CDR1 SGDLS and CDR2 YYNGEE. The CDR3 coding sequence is TGTGCCAGCAGCGTTCTACTAGCGGGTGTAAATGAGCAGTTCTTC. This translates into CASSVLLAGVNEQFF.

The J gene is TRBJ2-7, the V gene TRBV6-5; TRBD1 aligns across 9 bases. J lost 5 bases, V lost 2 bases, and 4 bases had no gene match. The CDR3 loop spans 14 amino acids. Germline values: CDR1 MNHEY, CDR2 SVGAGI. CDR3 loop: CASSYGTGPHEQYF. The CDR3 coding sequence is TGTGCCAGCAGTTACGGGACAGGGCCCCACGAGCAGTACTTC.

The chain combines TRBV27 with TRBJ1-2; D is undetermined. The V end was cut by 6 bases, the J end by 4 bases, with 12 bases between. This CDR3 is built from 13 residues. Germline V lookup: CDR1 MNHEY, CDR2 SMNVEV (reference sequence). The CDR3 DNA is TGTGCCAGCAGCCGTGGGCAGCTCTATGGCTACACCTTC. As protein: CASSRGQLYGYTF.

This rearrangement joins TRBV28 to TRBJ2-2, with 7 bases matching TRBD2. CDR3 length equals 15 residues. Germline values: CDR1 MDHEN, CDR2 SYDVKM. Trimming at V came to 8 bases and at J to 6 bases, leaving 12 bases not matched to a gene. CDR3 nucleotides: TGTGCCAGCTATAGTTGGCTAGCGGACTCCGGGGAGCTGTTTTTT. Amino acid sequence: CASYSWLADSGELFF.

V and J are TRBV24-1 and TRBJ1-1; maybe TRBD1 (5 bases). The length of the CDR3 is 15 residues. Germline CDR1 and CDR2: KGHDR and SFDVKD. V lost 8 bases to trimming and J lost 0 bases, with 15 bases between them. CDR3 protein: CATTRWGPMNTEAFF. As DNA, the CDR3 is TGTGCCACCACTCGCTGGGGCCCGATGAACACTGAAGCTTTCTTT.

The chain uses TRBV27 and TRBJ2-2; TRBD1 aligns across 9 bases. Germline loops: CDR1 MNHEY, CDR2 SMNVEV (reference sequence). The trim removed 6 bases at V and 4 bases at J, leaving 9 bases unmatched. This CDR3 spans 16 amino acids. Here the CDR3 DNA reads TGTGCCAGCAGACGAAAACAGGGGGCGGTCACCGGGGAGCTGTTTTTT. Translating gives CASRRKQGAVTGELFF.

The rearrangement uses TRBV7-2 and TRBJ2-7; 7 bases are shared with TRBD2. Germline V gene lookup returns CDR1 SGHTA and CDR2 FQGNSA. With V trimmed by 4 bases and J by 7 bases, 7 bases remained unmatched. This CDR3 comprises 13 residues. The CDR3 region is CASSSLAGEEQYF. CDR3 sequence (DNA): TGTGCCAGCAGCTCGCTGGCGGGGGAAGAGCAGTACTTC.

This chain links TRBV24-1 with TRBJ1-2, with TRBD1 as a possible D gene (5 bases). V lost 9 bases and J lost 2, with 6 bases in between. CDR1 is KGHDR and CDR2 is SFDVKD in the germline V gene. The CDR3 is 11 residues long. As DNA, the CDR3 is TGTGCCACCTCAGGGAACTATGGCTACACCTTC. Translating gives CATSGNYGYTF.

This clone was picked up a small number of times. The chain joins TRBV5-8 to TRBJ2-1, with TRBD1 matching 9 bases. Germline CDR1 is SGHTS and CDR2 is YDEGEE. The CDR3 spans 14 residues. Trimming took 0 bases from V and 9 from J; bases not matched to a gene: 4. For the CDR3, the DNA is TGTGCCAGCAGCTTGGGGGACAGGGCGGTTGAGCAGTTCTTC. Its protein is CASSLGDRAVEQFF.

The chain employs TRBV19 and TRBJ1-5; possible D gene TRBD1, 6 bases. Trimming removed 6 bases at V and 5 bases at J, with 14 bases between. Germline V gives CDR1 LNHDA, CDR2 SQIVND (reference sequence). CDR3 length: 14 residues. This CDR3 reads CASREQGWDQPQHF. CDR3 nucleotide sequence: TGTGCCAGTAGAGAACAGGGATGGGATCAGCCCCAGCATTTT.

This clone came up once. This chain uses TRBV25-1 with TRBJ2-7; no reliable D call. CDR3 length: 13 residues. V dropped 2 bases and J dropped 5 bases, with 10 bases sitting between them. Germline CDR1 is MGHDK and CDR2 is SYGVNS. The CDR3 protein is CASSELAENEQYF. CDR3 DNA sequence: TGTGCCAGCAGTGAACTCGCGGAAAACGAGCAGTACTTC.

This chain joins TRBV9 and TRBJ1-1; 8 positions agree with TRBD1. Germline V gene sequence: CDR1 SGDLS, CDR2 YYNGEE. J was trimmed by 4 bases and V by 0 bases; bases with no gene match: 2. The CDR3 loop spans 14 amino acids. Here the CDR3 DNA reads TGTGCCAGCAGCGTAGGGACAGGGTCCACTGAAGCTTTCTTT. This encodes CASSVGTGSTEAFF.